These T cell receptor beta chains were read from a single sample in a study of molecular identifiers for immune sequencing clone quantification. In TCRdb, the PCR reads were re-called with MiXCR into one record per CDR3 protein. The sample holds about 640,000 distinct CDR3 sequences, roughly 21% seen once. The material sequenced was naive CD8+ T cells from blood, with Jurkat cell RNA spiked in. All receptors come from a human donor in good health. Some libraries in this study had Jurkat cell RNA spiked in. CDR3s include the opening cysteine and the closing phenylalanine or tryptophan. D genes are given only for firm matches. Clone size is not always given. Where it is, it says once, few, many or a class for expanded clones.

V	J	D	size	DNA	CDR3
TRBV12-3/TRBV12-4	TRBJ2-4	NA	many	TGTGCCAGCAGCTTTAGCGGACACGCGGCCAAAAACATTCAGTACTTC	CASSFSGHAAKNIQYF
TRBV28	TRBJ2-1	NA	many	TGTGCCAGCAGCTCTTCCACTCGGGGTAGGCCCTACAATGAGCAGTTCTTC	CASSSSTRGRPYNEQFF
TRBV6-1	TRBJ2-7	NA	NA	TGTGTCGCCGCCCTATTCGACGAGCAGTACTTC	CVAALFDEQYF
TRBV4-3	TRBJ2-2	TRBD1	NA	TGCGCCAGCAGCCAGCTGGGACAGGGGGACACCGGGGAGCTGTTTTTT	CASSQLGQGDTGELFF
TRBV7-9	TRBJ1-3	TRBD1	NA	TGTGCCAGCAGCTTAAGGACAGGCAACGGTGGAAACACCATATATTTT	CASSLRTGNGGNTIYF
TRBV3-1	TRBJ1-4	NA	few	TGTGCCAGCAGCCAAGACGCCGACAGTTTAAATGAAAAACTGTTTTTT	CASSQDADSLNEKLFF
TRBV5-1	TRBJ2-1	TRBD2	NA	TGCGCCAGCAGCTTGGGAACTAGCGGGGGGACGAATGAGCAGTTCTTC	CASSLGTSGGTNEQFF
TRBV19	TRBJ2-1	TRBD2	few	TGTGCCAGTAGAAACAAAGGACTAGCGGGGGGAAATGAGCAGTTCTTC	CASRNKGLAGGNEQFF
TRBV7-9	TRBJ2-1	TRBD2	NA	TGTGCCAGCAGGGGCACTAGCGGCTACAATGAGCAGTTCTTC	CASRGTSGYNEQFF
TRBV6-2/TRBV6-3	TRBJ2-3	NA	once	TGTGCCGGCAGTTCGGGAGATACGCAGTATTTT	CAGSSGDTQYF
TRBV6-6	TRBJ2-5	TRBD2	many	TGTGCCAGCAGGTGGGAGGGCGGTCCGGAGACCCAGTACTTC	CASRWEGGPETQYF
TRBV28	TRBJ2-3	TRBD2	few	TGTGCCAGCAGTTCCCGACTAGCGGGAGGTGTAGGAGATACGCAGTATTTT	CASSSRLAGGVGDTQYF
TRBV6-5	TRBJ1-1	NA	few	TGTGCCAGCAGTTACTCTAGATACACTGAAGCTTTCTTT	CASSYSRYTEAFF
TRBV30	TRBJ2-7	NA	NA	TGTGCCTGGAGTGTAATCGACGAGCAGTACTTC	CAWSVIDEQYF
TRBV4-2	TRBJ2-7	NA	once	TGTGCCTGCAGCCAAGATCTGGGGTACGAGCAGTACTTC	CACSQDLGYEQYF
TRBV4-1	TRBJ2-5	NA	many	TGCGCCAGCAGCCAAGTGGCTAGCGTCCAAGAGACCCAGTACTTC	CASSQVASVQETQYF
TRBV4-1	TRBJ1-4	NA	many	TGCGCCAGCAGCCAAGATTGGCGTAGTCAGGACTCTAAGTTTTTT	CASSQDWRSQDSKFF
TRBV25-1	TRBJ2-5	NA	many	TGTGCCAGCAGTCCTAACAGGGAGTTGGAGACCCAGTACTTC	CASSPNRELETQYF
TRBV9	TRBJ1-1	NA	NA	TGTGCCAGCAGCGACGGAGGAGGCACTGAAGCTTTCTTT	CASSDGGGTEAFF
TRBV7-9	TRBJ2-3	TRBD1	many	TGTGCCAGCACCCCCGGGACAGGGGGTTACACAGATACGCAGTATTTT	CASTPGTGGYTDTQYF
TRBV5-6	TRBJ1-1	TRBD1	many	TGTGCCAGCAGCATCGGGCAGGGGGCTGCTGAAGCTTTCTTT	CASSIGQGAAEAFF
TRBV29-1	TRBJ2-3	NA	NA	TGCAGCGTTGACCCGGGACGGAGGTGGTCAGATACGCAGTATTTT	CSVDPGRRWSDTQYF
TRBV6-6	TRBJ2-1	NA	many	TGTGCCAGCAGTTACTCGGATAATGAGCAGTTCTTC	CASSYSDNEQFF
TRBV12-5	TRBJ2-1	TRBD2	few	TGTGCTAGTGGTTTGGCTAGCGGGGGGCTGAGCTCCTACAATGAGCAGTTCTTC	CASGLASGGLSSYNEQFF
TRBV11-3	TRBJ2-7	NA	few	TGTGCCAGCAGCTTAGGCCTAAGGGGCTTGGACGAGCAGTACTTC	CASSLGLRGLDEQYF
TRBV28	TRBJ1-4	NA	many	TGTGCCAGCAGCTCAGAACAGGAAACCTATGTTAAACTGTTTTTT	CASSSEQETYVKLFF